Below are 20 T cell receptor beta chains sequenced from a single sample in a study of vaccination effects on CD4 cells after COVID-19. Antigen-specific CD4+ T cell clonotypes were called by their expansion after viral peptide-pool culture in ViraFEST. Researchers isolated CD4+ T cells once about 11 days of culture had elapsed. Previously uninfected by SARS-CoV-2, the vaccine recipients also showed negative nucleocapsid antibodies. TCRdb keeps only in-frame clones here, not all; method: immunoSEQ multiplex PCR. Among some 22,000 clones listed, about 76% were seen once. These TCRs' antigens remain unknown. Sequenced here: CD4+ T cells from PBMCs cultured with SARS-CoV-2 spike peptides, sampled before COVID-19 vaccination. The receptors originated from a human donor who received a COVID-19 vaccine.

This rearrangement joins TRBV27 to TRBJ2-1; D is undetermined. This CDR3 has 17 residues. Germline V gene lookup returns CDR1 MNHEY and CDR2 SMNVEV (reference sequence). The ends were cut back, 0 bases at V and 0 bases at J, with 12 bases in the middle. The CDR3 protein is CASSLSSTASSYNEQFF. In DNA, the CDR3 is TGTGCCAGCAGTTTATCCTCAACAGCCAGCTCCTACAATGAGCAGTTCTTC.

This clone is deemed medium-sized (0.01 to 0.1%). The chain couples TRBV10-3 to TRBJ1-1; TRBD1 agrees at 7 bases. Germline values: CDR1 ENHRY, CDR2 SYGVKD. This CDR3 is 15 amino acids long. V gave up 0 bases and J gave up 0 bases; unmatched junction bases: 1. DNA for the CDR3: TGTGCCATCAGTGAGTCCGGGACAGTGAACACTGAAGCTTTCTTT. Protein product: CAISESGTVNTEAFF.

The J gene is TRBJ1-1, the V gene TRBV13; D not resolved. Trimming removed 5 bases at V and 1 base at J, with 23 bases between. This CDR3 comprises 18 residues. From germline, CDR1 is PRHDT and CDR2 FYEKMQ (reference sequence). CDR3 protein: CASSLTGVVPEPNTEAFF. The CDR3 DNA reads as TGTGCCAGCAGCCTAACCGGGGTTGTCCCAGAACCGAACACTGAAGCTTTCTTT.

This clone was seen just once. This chain links TRBV4-2 with TRBJ2-6, with 7 bases that match TRBD1. This CDR3 contains 16 residues. With V trimmed by 1 base and J by 0 bases, 0 bases remained unmatched. Germline CDR1 reads LGHNA; CDR2 reads YNFKEQ. The CDR3 loop reads CASSQAGGSGANVLTF. The CDR3 DNA sequence: TGTGCCAGCAGCCAAGCAGGGGGCTCTGGGGCCAACGTCCTGACTTTC.

By sample fraction, this clone is medium-sized (0.01 to 0.1%). The CDR3 coding sequence is TGTGCCAGCAGTCGGTCCAGCAATCAGCCCCAGCATTTT. It codes for CASSRSSNQPQHF. The rearrangement joins TRBV7-2 to TRBJ1-5, with D hard to call. V was trimmed by 6 bases and J by 1 base, leaving 7 bases between them. In germline, CDR1 is SGHTA, CDR2 FQGNSA. CDR3 size: 13 residues.

V is TRBV7-9 and J is TRBJ1-2, with a possible D match to TRBD1 (6 bases). This CDR3 has 16 residues. The V and J ends lost 2 bases and 4 bases respectively, with 17 bases between them. CDR1 is SEHNR and CDR2 is FQNEAQ in the germline V gene (reference sequence). CDR3 loop: CASSLSLDSKTYGYTF. CDR3 DNA: TGTGCCAGCAGCTTAAGCTTGGACAGTAAGACCTATGGCTACACCTTC.

V usage is TRBV5-5 and J usage is TRBJ2-2, with 7 positions matching TRBD2. Germline lookup yields CDR1 SGHKS and CDR2 YYEKEE (reference sequence). V was clipped by 2 bases and J by 5 bases; unmatched bases: 12. This CDR3 is built from 17 residues. CDR3 loop: CASSFTLAGVKTGELFF. CDR3 bases: TGTGCCAGCAGCTTCACTTTGGCGGGAGTAAAAACCGGGGAGCTGTTTTTT.

The rearrangement joins TRBV18 to TRBJ2-3, with 9 bases fitting TRBD2. The CDR3 has 16 residues. Trimming took 7 bases from V and 1 from J; bases not matched to a gene: 9. The V gene's germline CDR1 is KGHSH and CDR2 LQKENI. CDR3 nucleotides: TGTGCCAGCTACCAAATGGAGCGGGGGGGCACAGATACGCAGTATTTT. It codes for CASYQMERGGTDTQYF.

The V call is TRBV18, the J call TRBJ1-2, with no clear D. The CDR3 covers 14 residues. The V gene lost 3 bases and the J gene lost 2 bases, with 10 bases spanning the gap. Germline V gene lookup returns CDR1 KGHSH and CDR2 LQKENI. CDR3 sequence (DNA): TGTGCCAGCTCACCTATAACAGCGAACTATGGCTACACCTTC. It yields the protein CASSPITANYGYTF.

This chain joins TRBV2 and TRBJ2-5; TRBD2 aligns across 15 bases. The CDR3 spans 18 residues. Per the germline V gene, CDR1 is SNHLY and CDR2 is FYNNEI. Germline trimming cut 5 bases from V and 5 bases from J; bases unmatched to any gene: 12. The CDR3 here is CASSQLRTSGGAGETQYF. As DNA, the CDR3 is TGTGCCAGCAGTCAACTGAGGACTAGCGGGGGGGCGGGGGAGACCCAGTACTTC.

The chain recombines TRBV7-9 with TRBJ1-1; D possibly corresponds to TRBD1 (5 bases). The V end lost 5 bases, the J end lost 2 bases, and 18 bases lay between the germline ends. CDR3 size: 16 residues. Per the germline V gene, CDR1 is SEHNR and CDR2 is FQNEAQ (reference sequence). The CDR3 nucleotides read TGTGCCAGCAGCCCAAGCGGGGCGTGGTCTAACACTGAAGCTTTCTTT. This encodes CASSPSGAWSNTEAFF.

The chain carries TRBV12-5 and TRBJ2-7; maybe TRBD1 (6 bases). V lost 0 bases to trimming and J lost 2 bases, with 17 bases between them. The CDR3 runs to 17 residues. In germline, CDR1 is LGHNT, CDR2 FRNRAP. CDR3 sequence reads: CASGLVLTGTRTYEQYF. CDR3 in DNA: TGTGCTAGTGGTTTGGTCCTCACCGGGACAAGAACCTACGAGCAGTACTTC.

The gene calls are TRBV5-1 and TRBJ2-7; D may be TRBD2 (6 bases). The germline gives CDR1 SGHRS, CDR2 YFSETQ. CDR3 length: 14 residues. V gave up 6 bases and J gave up 2 bases, with 15 bases separating them. The CDR3 protein is CASMDTGAPYEQYF. The CDR3 nucleotides are TGCGCCAGCATGGATACGGGAGCCCCCTACGAGCAGTACTTC.

This clone was counted once. The CDR3 coding sequence is TGTGCCAGCAGCCCACACGGGACTAGCGGATCCTACGAGCAGTACTTC. This codes for CASSPHGTSGSYEQYF. The genes are TRBV11-3 and TRBJ2-7; TRBD2 matches 11 bases. With 5 bases clipped from V and 1 base from J, the junction kept 7 bases outside the gene matches. The germline V gene encodes CDR1 SGHNT and CDR2 YENEEA. The CDR3 is 16 residues long.

This clone was seen a single time. This chain links TRBV25-1 with TRBJ2-7; D might be TRBD1 or TRBD2, each matching 6 bases. Trimming took 6 bases from V and 6 from J, leaving 15 bases between them. The germline CDR1 and CDR2 sequences are MGHDK and SYGVNS. The CDR3 length is 13 residues. The CDR3 is CASSTGAVREQYF. As DNA, the CDR3 is TGTGCCAGCAGCACGGGGGCGGTTCGCGAGCAGTACTTC.

The rearrangement uses TRBV7-6 and TRBJ2-1, with 8 nucleotides matching TRBD2. In germline, CDR1 is SGHVS, CDR2 FNYEAQ. The CDR3 totals 16 residues. The J segment lost 9 bases and the V segment lost 4 bases, leaving 14 bases of the junction unmatched. The CDR3 sequence is CASSYSSGTSFGEQFF. In DNA form, the CDR3 reads TGTGCCAGCAGCTACTCTTCCGGGACTAGTTTTGGTGAGCAGTTCTTC.

The V gene is TRBV6-5, the J gene TRBJ1-2, with 7 bases lining up with TRBD1. The germline gives CDR1 MNHEY, CDR2 SVGAGI. The CDR3 is made up of 14 amino acids. V lost 6 bases and J lost 6; bases outside the gene matches: 10. This chain's CDR3 is CASRETGLNDGYTF. CDR3 DNA sequence: TGTGCCAGCAGAGAGACAGGGCTTAATGATGGCTACACCTTC.

The V call is TRBV27, the J call TRBJ2-5; 7 nucleotides match TRBD1. The CDR3 runs to 17 residues. CDR1 is MNHEY, CDR2 SMNVEV, per germline (reference sequence). J gave up 0 bases and V 7 bases, and 14 bases lay outside the gene matches. The CDR3 bases are TGTGCCAGCACAAAGACAGGGTCGGCCCAATACCAAGAGACCCAGTACTTC. Translation gives CASTKTGSAQYQETQYF.

This clone was counted a few times. V and J are TRBV15 and TRBJ2-7, with 8 nucleotides matching TRBD1. Germline CDR1 is LNHNV and CDR2 is YYDKDF (reference sequence). There are 18 residues in the CDR3. The junction had 13 bases not matched to a gene; V was cut back by 3 bases and J by 0 bases. This CDR3 is CATSSANRGSFPSYEQYF. The CDR3 DNA follows: TGTGCCACCAGCAGCGCTAACAGGGGGTCATTCCCCTCCTACGAGCAGTACTTC.

V and J are TRBV7-2 and TRBJ2-7, with D unclear. V was shortened by 2 bases and J by 5 bases, with 13 bases between the two germline ends. CDR1 and CDR2 from the germline V gene are SGHTA and FQGNSA. The CDR3 runs to 14 residues. Here the CDR3 reads CASSLTPTGHEQYF. CDR3 DNA sequence: TGTGCCAGCAGCTTAACTCCGACTGGCCACGAGCAGTACTTC.